This entry concerns a single T cell receptor beta chain. Its antigen is currently unknown. This sample is drawn from a study of PD-1 blockade in classical Hodgkin lymphoma. Time point specified: cycle 4 day 1 (C4D1), after around six weeks of nivolumab. Relapse was seen in all patients after autologous stem cell transplantation, and brentuximab vedotin exposure was variable. Complete response, partial response or progressive disease was recorded as best response. The V and J ends lost 5 bases and 11 bases respectively, with 12 bases between them. The CDR3 covers 11 residues. Germline V gene lookup returns CDR1 SGHTA and CDR2 FQGTGA. Assay: immunoSEQ multiplex PCR; the TCRdb copy retains only in-frame clones and omits some. This table holds around 92,000 clones, around 80% found once. Study results and caveats: Although disease activity or prior therapy may be involved, causes of the repertoire differences remain undefined. Exclusion removed patients who began nivolumab under 1 year after ASCT. TCR diversity at baseline was reported to be reduced in newly diagnosed patients relative to healthy donors.

This receptor was obtained from a human donor with classical Hodgkin lymphoma. The rearrangement links TRBV7-3 to TRBJ1-1; a weak D match, TRBD1 (5 bases). Sequencing used peripheral blood mononuclear cells (PBMCs), obtained before the fourth cycle of nivolumab. The CDR3 reads CASSRGGLAFF. The DNA for the CDR3 is TGTGCCAGCAGCCGCGGGGGACTGGCTTTCTTT.